This T cell receptor (beta chain) stems from a study of control samples from healthy donors and cancer patients. Here immunoSEQ multiplex PCR was the method, and the copy in TCRdb shows in-frame clones only, minus some. This table has roughly 200,000 clones, approximately 91% appearing once. The CDR3 is 15 residues long. The germline gives CDR1 SGDLS, CDR2 YYNGEE. With 0 bases removed from V and 5 bases from J, the gap between germline ends came to 12 bases. This clonotype was sampled from a man aged 25 to 45 in good health. The V gene is TRBV9, the J gene TRBJ2-1; the D is unclear. Sequences were obtained from blood. CDR3 residues: CASSVAPNRNNEQFF. DNA for the CDR3: TGTGCCAGCAGCGTAGCGCCCAACCGTAACAATGAGCAGTTCTTC.